The entry that follows covers one T cell receptor beta chain sequence. V was trimmed by 5 bases and J by 7 bases, leaving 27 bases between them. Germline CDR1 MGHRA, CDR2 YSYEKL. The CDR3 has 17 residues. Researchers used genomic DNA as the template to profile TCR beta VDJ and CDR3. Each CDR3 protein is one row after TCRdb ran MiXCR on the reads. The data hold under 200,000 distinct CDR3 sequences, with just under 45% observed a single time. These data belong to a study of CD8+CD57+ T cells in acquired aplastic anemia. The chain combines TRBV4-1 with TRBJ2-7; the D call may be TRBD1 or TRBD2 (5 bases each). The source material was sorted CD4+, CD8+, or CD8+CD57+ T cells (not recorded which) from PBMCs. This sequence was found in a human donor in good health. This chain's CDR3 is CASSDITSWGPLSEQYF. CDR3 coding DNA: TGCGCCAGCAGCGATATTACTAGTTGGGGACCCTTGAGTGAGCAGTACTTC.